The 21 T cell receptor beta chains presented below share a single source sample, sequenced in a study of cytomegalovirus exposure and HLA in healthy donors. The PCR used 60 Vbeta and 13 Jbeta primers. The table came from immunoSEQ multiplex PCR; TCRdb's copy has only in-frame clones and leaves some out. This table holds 74,000 or so clones, about 71% found once. The sample consisted of PBMCs. The receptors shown here come from a woman between 35 and 50 years old in good health and CMV-seronegative.

The gene calls are TRBV6-4 and TRBJ1-1, with D possibly TRBD1 on 5 matching bases. Germline loops: CDR1 MRHNA, CDR2 SNTAGT. Trimming cost V 6 bases and J 1 base, with 9 bases left between them. This CDR3 is built from 13 residues. CDR3 in DNA: TGTGCCAGCAGCAGACAGACGAACACTGAAGCTTTCTTT. It translates to CASSRQTNTEAFF.

V gene TRBV5-6 combines with J gene TRBJ1-4; perhaps TRBD1 as D (5 bases). Trimming stripped 4 bases from V and 3 bases from J, with 13 bases between. CDR1 SGHDT and CDR2 YYEEEE come from the germline V gene. The CDR3 length is 15 residues. The CDR3 reads CASSNWGGSNEKLFF. The CDR3 bases are TGTGCCAGCAGCAATTGGGGGGGTTCTAATGAAAAACTGTTTTTT.

This clone was detected only a few times. The chain is built from TRBV2 and TRBJ2-5; tentative D call: TRBD1 (6 bases). The V and J ends lost 6 bases and 5 bases respectively, with 19 bases between them. This CDR3 spans 15 amino acids. Germline CDR1 reads SNHLY; CDR2 reads FYNNEI. CDR3 amino acids: CASSAQTGTRETQYF. The CDR3 nucleotides are TGTGCCAGCAGCGCGCAGACAGGTACCAGGGAGACCCAGTACTTC.

The V and J genes are TRBV7-2 and TRBJ1-4; D not certain. V dropped 1 base and J dropped 0 bases, with 9 bases sitting between them. This CDR3 has 16 residues. Looked up from germline, CDR1 is SGHTA and CDR2 is FQGNSA. CDR3 protein: CASSLEELATNEKLFF. CDR3 bases: TGTGCCAGCAGCTTAGAAGAACTGGCAACTAATGAAAAACTGTTTTTT.

The rearrangement joins TRBV14 to TRBJ1-2; 10 bases fit TRBD1. Per germline, CDR1 SGHDN and CDR2 FVKESK. V was clipped by 4 bases and J by 2 bases; unmatched bases: 7. The CDR3 spans 16 residues. The CDR3 DNA reads TGTGCCAGCAGCCCGGGACAGGGGATATTCAACTATGGCTACACCTTC. Translating gives CASSPGQGIFNYGYTF.

V and J are TRBV9 and TRBJ1-1; D is possibly TRBD1 (6 bases). Per the germline V gene, CDR1 is SGDLS and CDR2 is YYNGEE. The CDR3 has 14 amino acids. V dropped 4 bases and J dropped 1 base, with 11 bases sitting between them. CDR3 sequence: CASSFGTQNTEAFF. In nucleotides, the CDR3 is TGTGCCAGCAGCTTTGGGACACAGAACACTGAAGCTTTCTTT.

This sequence joins TRBV7-3 and TRBJ2-2; D is unresolved. The V end was cut by 2 bases, the J end by 3 bases, with 19 bases between. This CDR3 is built from 18 residues. Germline V CDR1 and CDR2: SGHTA, FQGTGA. CDR3 nucleotide sequence: TGTGCCAGCAGCTTACCCCCCCACTCTCCTTTGGACACCGGGGAGCTGTTTTTT. Encoded protein: CASSLPPHSPLDTGELFF.

This clone has only one observation. This specimen includes other DNA sequences encoding the same CDR3. This chain joins TRBV5-4 and TRBJ2-3; 9 nucleotides agree with TRBD2. Germline V gene sequence: CDR1 SGHNT, CDR2 YYREEE (reference sequence). The CDR3 runs 15 residues. The V gene end was trimmed by 4 bases and the J gene end by 1 base; junction bases not matched to a gene: 4. The CDR3 coding sequence is TGTGCCAGCAGCCTCGCGGGGGGGCGCACAGATACGCAGTATTTT. Its protein product is CASSLAGGRTDTQYF.

The V and J genes are TRBV29-1 and TRBJ1-1; no clear D gene. CDR1 and CDR2 from the germline V gene are SQVTM and ANQGSEA. Trimming cost V 8 bases and J 4 bases, with 17 bases left between them. The CDR3 is made up of 13 amino acids. The CDR3 nucleotides are TGCAGCACTAATACTAGCCCCTTCACTGAAGCTTTCTTT. It translates to CSTNTSPFTEAFF.

This chain joins TRBV6-1 and TRBJ2-7; tentative D call: TRBD1 (6 bases). The length of the CDR3 is 15 residues. The ends were cut back, 7 bases at V and 4 bases at J, with 20 bases in the middle. Germline assignment: CDR1 MNHNS and CDR2 SASEGT. CDR3 region: CASIVGAGFLYEQYF. The CDR3 nucleotides are TGTGCCAGCATCGTGGGGGCAGGTTTCTTGTACGAGCAGTACTTC.

The rearrangement uses TRBV11-2 and TRBJ2-3; 8 bases match TRBD1. Germline trimming cut 2 bases from V and 0 bases from J; bases unmatched to any gene: 4. CDR1 is SGHAT and CDR2 is FQNNGV in the germline V gene. The CDR3 is made up of 16 amino acids. The CDR3 nucleotides read TGTGCCAGCAGCTTATACTGGACAGGGAGCACAGATACGCAGTATTTT. It codes for CASSLYWTGSTDTQYF.

This clone was observed a single time. The V call is TRBV29-1, the J call TRBJ2-7, with TRBD2 identical over 9 bases. The CDR3 extends over 14 amino acids. The V segment lost 1 base and the J segment 1 base; nucleotides outside the gene matches: 2. Looked up from germline, CDR1 is SQVTM and CDR2 is ANQGSEA. CDR3 DNA sequence: TGCAGCGTTGAAGGCCTAGCGGGGTCCTACGAGCAGTACTTC. Residues: CSVEGLAGSYEQYF.

J is TRBJ2-7 and V is TRBV28; 8 nucleotides line up with TRBD1. The CDR3 contains 15 residues. Unmatched junction bases numbered 8, after V lost 7 bases and J lost 0 bases. Germline-derived CDR1 and CDR2 are MDHEN and SYDVKM. The CDR3: CASNQRTGSSYEQYF. Here the CDR3 DNA reads TGTGCCAGCAATCAAAGGACAGGGAGCTCCTACGAGCAGTACTTC.

V is TRBV2 and J is TRBJ1-2; D ambiguous. Germline V CDR1 and CDR2: SNHLY, FYNNEI. This CDR3 comprises 14 residues. V lost 10 bases, J lost 7 bases, and 22 bases lay in between. The CDR3: CATKYRDPKGGYTF. CDR3 DNA sequence: TGTGCCACAAAATACAGAGATCCTAAAGGTGGCTACACCTTC.

The chain combines TRBV5-1 with TRBJ1-1; 9 nucleotides align to TRBD1. Germline V gives CDR1 SGHRS, CDR2 YFSETQ. The CDR3 runs 15 residues. The junction had 5 bases not matched to a gene; V was cut back by 0 bases and J by 5 bases. CDR3 DNA sequence: TGCGCCAGCAGCTTGGTAGGGACAGGGAGGACTGAAGCTTTCTTT. Its translation: CASSLVGTGRTEAFF.

V gene TRBV4-1 combines with J gene TRBJ2-3; TRBD2 matches at 7 bases. Germline assignment: CDR1 MGHRA and CDR2 YSYEKL. V trimming: 4 bases; J trimming: 0 bases; junction bases outside the gene matches: 13. The CDR3 loop spans 18 amino acids. In DNA form, the CDR3 reads TGCGCCAGCAGCCGGGGGTTCTCGGGGAGGGCCAGCACAGATACGCAGTATTTT. Encoded protein: CASSRGFSGRASTDTQYF.

The sample holds one count of this clone. The chain has TRBV2 and TRBJ2-3; no reliable D call. The V end was cut by 8 bases, the J end by 3 bases, with 6 bases between. CDR1 is SNHLY, CDR2 FYNNEI, per germline. CDR3 length: 11 amino acids. The CDR3 sequence: CASARTDTQYF. The CDR3 nucleotides are TGTGCCAGCGCGAGGACAGATACGCAGTATTTT.

The CDR3 nucleotides are TGTGCCAGCACCACAACTTTGCGGGATGGGAACTACGAGCAGTACTTC. Protein product: CASTTTLRDGNYEQYF. The chain has TRBV5-6 and TRBJ2-7; possibly TRBD2 for D (6 bases). The CDR3 has 16 amino acids. Germline V gene data show CDR1 as SGHDT and CDR2 as YYEEEE. V was shortened by 6 bases and J by 3 bases, with 22 bases between the two germline ends.

This chain uses TRBV27 with TRBJ2-7; 7 bases match TRBD2. Germline loops: CDR1 MNHEY, CDR2 SMNVEV (reference sequence). The CDR3 has 15 residues. The V segment lost 8 bases and the J segment 2 bases; nucleotides outside the gene matches: 12. In DNA, the CDR3 is TGTGCCAGCCGCCGACGGGGGGAATTACCCTACGAGCAGTACTTC. It is translated as CASRRRGELPYEQYF.

The chain recombines TRBV7-9 with TRBJ1-1; D perhaps matches TRBD1 (5 bases). The length of the CDR3 is 14 residues. The germline V gene encodes CDR1 SEHNR and CDR2 FQNEAQ (reference sequence). V lost 3 bases and J 7 bases, leaving 15 bases between the germline ends. CDR3 residues: CASSLGEETNEAFF. In DNA form, the CDR3 reads TGTGCCAGCAGCTTGGGGGAGGAGACCAATGAAGCTTTCTTT. The full variable domain, with the rest looked up from reference TRBV7-9 and TRBJ1-1, is DTGVSQNPRHKITKRGQNVTFRCDPISEHNRLYWYRQTLGQGPEFLTYFQNEAQLEKSRLLSDRFSAERPKGSFSTLEIQRTEQGDSAMYLCASSLGEETNEAFFGQGTRLTVV.

The chain uses TRBV5-1 and TRBJ1-4; D ambiguous. Looked up from germline, CDR1 is SGHRS and CDR2 is YFSETQ. V lost 1 base and J 7 bases, leaving 5 bases between the germline ends. CDR3 length: 12 amino acids. The CDR3 here is CASSLTGEKLFF. CDR3 bases: TGCGCCAGCAGCTTGACGGGTGAAAAACTGTTTTTT.